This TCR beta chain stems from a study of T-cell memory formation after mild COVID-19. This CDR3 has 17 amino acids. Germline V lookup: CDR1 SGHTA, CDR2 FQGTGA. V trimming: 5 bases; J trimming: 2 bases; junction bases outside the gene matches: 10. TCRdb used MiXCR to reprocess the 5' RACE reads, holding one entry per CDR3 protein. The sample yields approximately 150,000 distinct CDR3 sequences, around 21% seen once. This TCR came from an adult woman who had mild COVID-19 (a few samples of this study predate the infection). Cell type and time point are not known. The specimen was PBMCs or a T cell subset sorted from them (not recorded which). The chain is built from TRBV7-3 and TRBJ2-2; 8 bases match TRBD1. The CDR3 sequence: CASSPRGQGINTGELFF. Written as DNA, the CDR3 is TGTGCCAGCAGCCCAAGAGGACAGGGAATCAACACCGGGGAGCTGTTTTTT.